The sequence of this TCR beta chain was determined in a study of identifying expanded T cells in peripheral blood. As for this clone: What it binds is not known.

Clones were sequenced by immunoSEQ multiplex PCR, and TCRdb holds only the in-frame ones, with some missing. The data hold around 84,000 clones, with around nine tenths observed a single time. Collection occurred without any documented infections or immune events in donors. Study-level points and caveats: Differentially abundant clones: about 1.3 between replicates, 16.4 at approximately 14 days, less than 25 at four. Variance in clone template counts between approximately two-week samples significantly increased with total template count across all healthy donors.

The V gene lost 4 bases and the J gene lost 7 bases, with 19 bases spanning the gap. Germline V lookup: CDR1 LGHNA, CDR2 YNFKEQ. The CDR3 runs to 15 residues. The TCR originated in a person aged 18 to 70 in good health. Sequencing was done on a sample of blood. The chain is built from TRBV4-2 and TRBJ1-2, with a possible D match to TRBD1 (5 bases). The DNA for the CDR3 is TGTGCCAGCAGCCGAAATGTTGGGGGAGAGGGTGGCTACACCTTC. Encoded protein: CASSRNVGGEGGYTF.